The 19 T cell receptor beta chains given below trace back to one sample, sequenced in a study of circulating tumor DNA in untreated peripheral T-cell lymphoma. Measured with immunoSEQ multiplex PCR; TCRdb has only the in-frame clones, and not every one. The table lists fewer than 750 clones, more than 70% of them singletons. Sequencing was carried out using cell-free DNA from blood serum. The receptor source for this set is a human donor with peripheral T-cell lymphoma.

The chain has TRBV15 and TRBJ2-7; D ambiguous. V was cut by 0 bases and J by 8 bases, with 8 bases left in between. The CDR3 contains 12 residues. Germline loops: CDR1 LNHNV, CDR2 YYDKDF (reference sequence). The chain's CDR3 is CATSRDFGQQYV. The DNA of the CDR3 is TGTGCCACCAGCAGAGATTTTGGTCAGCAGTACGTC.

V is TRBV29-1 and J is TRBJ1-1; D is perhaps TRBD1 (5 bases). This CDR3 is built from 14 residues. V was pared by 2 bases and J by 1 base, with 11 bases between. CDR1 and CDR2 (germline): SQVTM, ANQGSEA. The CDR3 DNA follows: TGCAGCGTTGAACCCAGGGCAGCGAACACTGAAGCTTTCTTT. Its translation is CSVEPRAANTEAFF. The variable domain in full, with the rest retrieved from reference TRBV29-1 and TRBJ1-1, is SAVISQKPSRDICQRGTSLTIQCQVDSQVTMMFWYRQQPGQSLTLIATANQGSEATYESGFVIDKFPISRPNLTFSTLTVSNMSPEDSSIYLCSVEPRAANTEAFFGQGTRLTVV.

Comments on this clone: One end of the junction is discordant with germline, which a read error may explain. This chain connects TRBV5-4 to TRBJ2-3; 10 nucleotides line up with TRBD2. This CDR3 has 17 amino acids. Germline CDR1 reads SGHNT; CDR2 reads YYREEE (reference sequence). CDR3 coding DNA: TGCGCCAGCAGCCAAGGTCTAGCGGGAGTGGTGGCAGATACGCAGTATTTT. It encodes CASSQGLAGVVADTQYF.

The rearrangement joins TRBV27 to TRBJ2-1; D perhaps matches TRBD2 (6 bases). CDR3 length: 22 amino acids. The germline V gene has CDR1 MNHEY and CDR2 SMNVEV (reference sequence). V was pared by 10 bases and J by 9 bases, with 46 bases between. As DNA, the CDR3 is TGTGCCACCACATGGTTGGGACTTTCTCCCCCCCGCTGTTACAATCTTGGTTCTGAGCAGTTCTTC. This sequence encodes CATTWLGLSPPRCYNLGSEQFF.

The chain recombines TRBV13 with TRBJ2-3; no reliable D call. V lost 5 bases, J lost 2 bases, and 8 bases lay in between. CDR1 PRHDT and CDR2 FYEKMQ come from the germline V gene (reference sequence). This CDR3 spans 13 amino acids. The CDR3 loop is CASSPRFTDTQYF. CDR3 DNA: TGTGCCAGCAGCCCCCGGTTCACAGATACGCAGTATTTT.

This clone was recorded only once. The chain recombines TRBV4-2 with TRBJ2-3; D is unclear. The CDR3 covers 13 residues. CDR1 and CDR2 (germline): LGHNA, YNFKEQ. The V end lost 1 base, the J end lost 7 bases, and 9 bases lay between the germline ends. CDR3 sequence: CASSQGVGNTQYF. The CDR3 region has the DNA TGTGCCAGCAGCCAAGGGGTCGGAAATACGCAGTATTTT.

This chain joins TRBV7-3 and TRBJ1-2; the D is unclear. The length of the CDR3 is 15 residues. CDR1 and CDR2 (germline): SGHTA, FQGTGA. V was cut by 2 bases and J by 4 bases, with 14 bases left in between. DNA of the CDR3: TGTGCCAGCAGCTTAGCGTCCGGTGGACTCTATGGCTACACCTTC. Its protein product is CASSLASGGLYGYTF.

The CDR3 DNA reads TGTGCCTGGAGTGCATTGGGAAACACCATATATTTT. Translating gives CAWSALGNTIYF. The chain carries TRBV30 and TRBJ1-3; D call uncertain. Germline loops: CDR1 GTSNPN, CDR2 SVGIG (reference sequence). The CDR3 covers 12 residues. The V end lost 1 base, the J end lost 4 bases, and 5 bases lay between the germline ends.

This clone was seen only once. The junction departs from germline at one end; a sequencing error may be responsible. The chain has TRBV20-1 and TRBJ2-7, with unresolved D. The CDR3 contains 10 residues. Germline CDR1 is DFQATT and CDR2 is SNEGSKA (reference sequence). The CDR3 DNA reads TGCAATGCTAATGCCTACGAGCAGTACTTC. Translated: CNANAYEQYF.

As DNA, the CDR3 is TGTGCCAGCGTGAATAGCGGGAGGGCCTGGGAGACCCAGTACTTC. Translation gives CASVNSGRAWETQYF. The rearrangement joins TRBV6-1 to TRBJ2-5; 11 bases match TRBD2. V gave up 8 bases and J gave up 5 bases; unmatched junction bases: 10. The CDR3 totals 15 residues. CDR1 and CDR2 (germline): MNHNS, SASEGT.

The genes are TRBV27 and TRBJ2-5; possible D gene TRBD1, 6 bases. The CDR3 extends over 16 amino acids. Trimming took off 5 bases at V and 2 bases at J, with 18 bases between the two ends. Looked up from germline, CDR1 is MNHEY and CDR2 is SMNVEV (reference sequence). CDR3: CASSPRIGGKQETQYF. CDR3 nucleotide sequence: TGTGCCAGCAGTCCTCGGATAGGGGGAAAGCAAGAGACCCAGTACTTC.

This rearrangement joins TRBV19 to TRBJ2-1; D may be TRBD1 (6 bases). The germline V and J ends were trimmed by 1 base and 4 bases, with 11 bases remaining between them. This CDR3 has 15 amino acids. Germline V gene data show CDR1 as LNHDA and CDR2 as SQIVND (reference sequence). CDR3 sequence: CASSIGTVDYNEQFF. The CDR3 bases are TGTGCCAGTAGTATAGGGACAGTGGATTACAATGAGCAGTTCTTC.

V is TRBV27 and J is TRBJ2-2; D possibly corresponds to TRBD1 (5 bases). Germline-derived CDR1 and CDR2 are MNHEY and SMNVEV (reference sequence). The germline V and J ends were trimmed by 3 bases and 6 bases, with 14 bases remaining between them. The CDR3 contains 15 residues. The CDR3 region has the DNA TGTGCCAGCAGTTTGTTTCAGGGAAGCGCCGGGGAGCTGTTTTTT. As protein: CASSLFQGSAGELFF.

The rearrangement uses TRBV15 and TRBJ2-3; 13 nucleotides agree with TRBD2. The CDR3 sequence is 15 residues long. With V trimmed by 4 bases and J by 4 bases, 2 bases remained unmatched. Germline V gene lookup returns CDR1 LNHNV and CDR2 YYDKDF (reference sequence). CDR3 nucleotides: TGTGCCACCAGCAAGACTAGCGGGGGGCCAGATACGCAGTATTTT. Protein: CATSKTSGGPDTQYF. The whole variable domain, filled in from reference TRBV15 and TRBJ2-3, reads DAMVIQNPRYQVTQFGKPVTLSCSQTLNHNVMYWYQQKSSQAPKLLFHYYDKDFNNEADTPDNFQSRRPNTSFCFLDIRSPGLGDTAMYLCATSKTSGGPDTQYFGPGTRLTVL.

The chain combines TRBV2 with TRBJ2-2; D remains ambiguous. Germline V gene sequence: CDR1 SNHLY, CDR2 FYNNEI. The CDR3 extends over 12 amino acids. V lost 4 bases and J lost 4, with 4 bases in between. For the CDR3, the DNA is TGTGCCAGCAGTGGAGCCACCGGGGAGCTGTTTTTT. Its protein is CASSGATGELFF.

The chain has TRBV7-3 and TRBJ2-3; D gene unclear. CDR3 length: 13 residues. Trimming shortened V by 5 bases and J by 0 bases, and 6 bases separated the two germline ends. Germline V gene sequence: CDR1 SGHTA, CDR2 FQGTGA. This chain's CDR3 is CASSEASTDTQYF. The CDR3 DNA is TGTGCCAGCAGCGAAGCTAGCACAGATACGCAGTATTTT.

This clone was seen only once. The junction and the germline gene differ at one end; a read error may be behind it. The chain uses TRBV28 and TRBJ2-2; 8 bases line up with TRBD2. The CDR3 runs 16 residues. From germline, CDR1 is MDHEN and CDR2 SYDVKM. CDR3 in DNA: TGTGCCAGCAGTTTAGGACAAGCGGGAGTGTTGGGGGAGCCGTTTTTT. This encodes CASSLGQAGVLGEPFF.

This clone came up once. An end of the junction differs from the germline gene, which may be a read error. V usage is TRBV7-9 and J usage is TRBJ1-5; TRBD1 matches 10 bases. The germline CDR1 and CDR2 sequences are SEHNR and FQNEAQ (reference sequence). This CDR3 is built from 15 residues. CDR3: CDSSPGTGVLQPQHF. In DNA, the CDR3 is TGTGACAGCAGCCCCGGGACAGGGGTTCTTCAGCCCCAGCATTTT.

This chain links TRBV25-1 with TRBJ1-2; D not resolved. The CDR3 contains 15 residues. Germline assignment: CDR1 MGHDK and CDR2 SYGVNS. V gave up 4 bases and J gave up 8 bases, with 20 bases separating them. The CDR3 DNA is TGTGCCAGCAGTGGGCCGGGCTCTCTTCGGAGGGGCTACACCTTC. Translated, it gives CASSGPGSLRRGYTF.